The entry below gives a single T cell receptor (beta chain) sequence along with its context. Its antigen is unknown. Clones were sequenced by immunoSEQ multiplex PCR, and TCRdb holds only the in-frame ones, with some missing. Altogether about 12,000 clones are present, about 80% being singletons, with the ten largest covering 27%. V gave up 3 bases and J gave up 11 bases; unmatched junction bases: 20. Germline V gene lookup returns CDR1 SQVTM and CDR2 ANQGSEA. The CDR3 runs 17 residues. The data originate from a study of OX40 agonist ivuxolimab in advanced cancers. Study context: In this trial design, patients received ivuxolimab intravenously at 0.01 to 10 mg/kg every 2 weeks. Eligibility admitted prior anti-PD-1, anti-PD-L1 or anti-CTLA-4 therapy; 40% had some.

General study results and limits: Antigens targeted by the expanded peripheral T cells were not determined.

The source material was CD4+ or CD8+ T cells sorted from blood, sampled in a trial of the OX40 agonist ivuxolimab. The chain is built from TRBV29-1 and TRBJ2-1; 9 nucleotides agree with TRBD2. The source is an adult with an advanced solid tumor such as melanoma, head and neck, liver or kidney cancer. The DNA for the CDR3 is TGCAGCGTTGAGGGAGACGGGTCTAGCGGGACCCAAACCCAGCAGTTCTTC. Protein sequence: CSVEGDGSSGTQTQQFF.